Listed below are T cell receptor beta chains from one sample, sequenced in a study of T cells in Graves' hyperthyroidism and ophthalmopathy. TCRdb used MiXCR to reprocess the multiplex PCR reads, holding one entry per CDR3 protein. The data show about 640,000 distinct CDR3 sequences, with about 45% seen just once and approximately 7.2% held by the top ten. Sequenced sample: peripheral blood or thyroid tissue (not recorded which). Receptor source: an adult man with Graves' disease, either hyperthyroidism or ophthalmopathy (not recorded which). Both conserved end residues are part of each CDR3. A D gene is named only where the DNA matches it firmly. Size is stated for part of the rows, as once, few or many counts, or as a class when the clone is expanded.

clone_size	v_call	d_call	j_call	cdr3_nt	cdr3_aa
NA	TRBV6-1	TRBD1	TRBJ1-1	TGTGCCAGCATAGGGGACAGGGTCTGGGGTGCAGCTTTCTTT	CASIGDRVWGAAFF
many	TRBV20-1	NA	TRBJ1-1	TGCAGTGCTACAGCGTACACTGAAGCTTTCTTT	CSATAYTEAFF
NA	TRBV2	TRBD1	TRBJ1-6	TGTGCCAGCAGCCGTCGGGACAGCACCTCACCCCTCCACTTT	CASSRRDSTSPLHF
NA	TRBV2	NA	TRBJ1-2	TGTGCCAGCATGGGGGGGGGATATGGCTACACCTTC	CASMGGGYGYTF
NA	TRBV19	TRBD1	TRBJ1-5	TGTGCCAGTATGTCCCTACCCGGACAGGGTAGCGATCAGCCCCAGCATTTT	CASMSLPGQGSDQPQHF
NA	TRBV7-6	NA	TRBJ2-2	TGTGCCAGCAGCTTACTCCCGGGAGTGAAGGGGGAGCTGTTTTTT	CASSLLPGVKGELFF
NA	TRBV2	NA	TRBJ1-2	TGTGCCAGCAGTGAAAGAGGGCTGGTTAACTATGGCTACACCTTC	CASSERGLVNYGYTF
many	TRBV7-8	NA	TRBJ2-7	TGTGCCAGCAGCTGGCCCCTGGTTGGGAGTTTTTCCTACGAGCAGTACTTC	CASSWPLVGSFSYEQYF
NA	TRBV7-9	NA	TRBJ1-4	TGTGCCAGCAGCTTACCCGACCGGGGGAGTAATGAAAAACTGTTTTTT	CASSLPDRGSNEKLFF
NA	TRBV7-8	TRBD1	TRBJ1-6	TGTGCCAGTAGTCTTAGGACAGGAGGAAATAATTCACCCCTCCACTTT	CASSLRTGGNNSPLHF
NA	TRBV9	TRBD1	TRBJ1-6	TGTGCCAGCAGCGTGGCGGAGCGGACAGGGCCTTCACCCCTCCACTTT	CASSVAERTGPSPLHF
NA	TRBV5-1	NA	TRBJ2-5	TGCGCCAGCAGCACGGGGCATACAAGGGAGACCCAGTACTTC	CASSTGHTRETQYF
NA	TRBV20-1	NA	TRBJ2-2	TGCAGTGCTAGAGGCATCCGAAGAGGCGGGGAGCTGTTTTTT	CSARGIRRGGELFF
NA	TRBV20-1	TRBD1	TRBJ1-1	TGCAGTGCTCCTTCACAGGGGCCTGAAGCTTTCTTT	CSAPSQGPEAFF
NA	TRBV14	NA	TRBJ2-7	TGTGCCAGCAGCCCGAGGCTCGAGCAGTACTTC	CASSPRLEQYF
NA	TRBV9	TRBD1	TRBJ1-4	TGTGCCAGCAGCACACAGACAGGGGCGAATGAAAAACTGTTTTTT	CASSTQTGANEKLFF
NA	TRBV7-9	TRBD1	TRBJ1-2	TGTGCCAGCGCTGAACAGGGGCTCGGTGGCTACACCTTC	CASAEQGLGGYTF
NA	TRBV10-3	NA	TRBJ2-5	TGTGCCAACGGACCACAAGAGACCCAGTACTTC	CANGPQETQYF